The 30 T cell receptor beta chains below were found in one sample sequenced in a study of OX40 agonist ivuxolimab in advanced cancers. Using immunoSEQ multiplex PCR, the repertoire was profiled, and TCRdb retains in-frame clones only, with some absent. Of over 55,000 clones in the sample, over 80% were seen once. The material sequenced was CD4+ or CD8+ T cells sorted from blood, taken in a trial of the OX40 agonist ivuxolimab. The source of these receptors is an adult with an advanced solid tumor such as melanoma, head and neck, liver or kidney cancer.

The chain couples TRBV7-9 to TRBJ1-1; D remains ambiguous. V lost 1 base and J 3 bases, leaving 6 bases between the germline ends. Germline CDR1 reads SEHNR; CDR2 reads FQNEAQ (reference sequence). The CDR3 is 13 amino acids. The CDR3 loop is CASSLGEDTEAFF. CDR3 sequence (DNA): TGTGCCAGCAGCTTAGGTGAGGACACTGAAGCTTTCTTT.

A note on this clone: A junction boundary mismatches the germline segment, possibly from a read error. This chain links TRBV4-1 with TRBJ2-7, with TRBD1 matching 9 bases. CDR3 size: 18 residues. Germline V lookup: CDR1 MGHRA, CDR2 YSYEKL. The CDR3 bases are TGCGCCAGCACCAAAGAGGACCCTGCCGGGACAGGGACCTCCCCACCGATATTC. Its translation is CASTKEDPAGTGTSPPIF.

The chain employs TRBV5-1 and TRBJ2-3; no firm D call. Germline CDR1 SGHRS, CDR2 YFSETQ. Trimming removed 0 bases at V and 5 bases at J, with 7 bases between. There are 13 residues in the CDR3. In nucleotides, the CDR3 is TGCGCCAGCAGCTTGGACCGGGTAGATACGCAGTATTTT. This sequence encodes CASSLDRVDTQYF.

This chain joins TRBV7-8 and TRBJ2-2; tentative D call: TRBD2 (5 bases). This CDR3 spans 14 amino acids. V was clipped by 5 bases and J by 8 bases, with 15 bases between them. Looked up from germline, CDR1 is SGHVS and CDR2 is FQNEAQ. CDR3 bases: TGTGCCAGCAGCATTAGCGTGGAGAGGGGGGAGCTGTTTTTT. Its translation: CASSISVERGELFF.

This sequence joins TRBV28 and TRBJ2-7; D tentatively fits TRBD1 or TRBD2 (5 bases each). The CDR3 length is 13 residues. With 3 bases removed from V and 3 bases from J, the gap between germline ends came to 9 bases. Germline loops: CDR1 MDHEN, CDR2 SYDVKM. CDR3 DNA sequence: TGTGCCAGCAGTTTGGGACGGAACTACGAGCAGTACTTC. Encoded protein: CASSLGRNYEQYF.

This rearrangement joins TRBV7-6 to TRBJ1-5; D ambiguous. The CDR3 is made up of 15 amino acids. The V end lost 2 bases, the J end lost 7 bases, and 15 bases lay between the germline ends. Germline loops: CDR1 SGHVS, CDR2 FNYEAQ. CDR3 amino acids: CASSLLMGSGQPQHF. DNA for the CDR3: TGTGCCAGCAGCTTATTAATGGGTTCGGGGCAGCCCCAGCATTTT. Full variable domain (remainder filled in from reference TRBV7-6 and TRBJ1-5): GAGVSQSPRYKVTKRGQDVALRCDPISGHVSLYWYRQALGQGPEFLTYFNYEAQQDKSGLPNDRFSAERPEGSISTLTIQRTEQRDSAMYRCASSLLMGSGQPQHFGDGTRLSIL.

The CDR3 spells CASSLGRLSGLEQYF. CDR3 nucleotides: TGTGCCAGCAGCTTGGGCCGTTTGTCTGGGCTCGAGCAGTACTTC. The gene calls are TRBV7-2 and TRBJ2-7; no clear D. Looked up from germline, CDR1 is SGHTA and CDR2 is FQGNSA. Between the trimmed V and J ends, which lost 3 bases and 6 bases, there was a span of 18 bases. This CDR3 has 15 amino acids.

The chain uses TRBV5-1 and TRBJ2-3, with 11 bases matching TRBD2. The ends lost 5 bases at V and 2 bases at J; junction bases unmatched: 4. The CDR3 is made up of 15 amino acids. Germline V gene data show CDR1 as SGHRS and CDR2 as YFSETQ. CDR3 DNA: TGCGCCAGCAGGACTAGCGGGGTCTTCACAGATACGCAGTATTTT. This gives the protein CASRTSGVFTDTQYF.

The chain links TRBV28 to TRBJ2-7; TRBD2 aligns across 11 bases. V gave up 5 bases and J gave up 3 bases; unmatched junction bases: 15. The CDR3 spans 18 residues. CDR1 MDHEN and CDR2 SYDVKM come from the germline V gene. CDR3 loop: CASSTLFAGTSGLYEQYF. The CDR3 nucleotides are TGTGCCAGCAGTACACTATTTGCCGGGACTAGCGGACTCTACGAGCAGTACTTC.

This chain links TRBV5-1 with TRBJ1-3; 7 nucleotides agree with TRBD1. This CDR3 spans 18 amino acids. V lost 2 bases to trimming and J lost 0 bases; unmatched junction nucleotides: 11. CDR1 is SGHRS and CDR2 is YFSETQ in the germline V gene. CDR3 protein: CASSFQGGAPSSGNTIYF. CDR3 DNA: TGCGCCAGCAGCTTCCAGGGGGGAGCCCCGAGCTCTGGAAACACCATATATTTT.

This chain links TRBV6-5 with TRBJ1-1; D is undetermined. V shed 8 bases and J shed 1 base, with 5 bases lying between them. This CDR3 comprises 11 residues. Germline V CDR1 and CDR2: MNHEY, SVGAGI. The CDR3 region is CASHKNTEAFF. The CDR3 DNA reads as TGTGCCAGCCATAAGAACACTGAAGCTTTCTTT.

This clone was seen a single time. The chain carries TRBV18 and TRBJ1-5; a possible D gene is TRBD1 (5 bases). The V and J ends lost 3 bases and 4 bases respectively, with 16 bases between them. The CDR3 sequence is 16 residues long. The germline V gene encodes CDR1 KGHSH and CDR2 LQKENI. The CDR3 spells CASSPSLGGGNQPQHF. CDR3 DNA: TGTGCCAGCTCACCTTCGCTGGGGGGAGGGAATCAGCCCCAGCATTTT.

J is TRBJ2-3 and V is TRBV5-8; TRBD1 matches 9 bases. Germline V gene data show CDR1 as SGHTS and CDR2 as YDEGEE. This CDR3 is built from 16 residues. Trimming at V came to 2 bases and at J to 1 base, leaving 5 bases not matched to a gene. This CDR3 reads CASSLGQGFGTDTQYF. CDR3 DNA: TGTGCCAGCAGCTTAGGACAGGGGTTTGGCACAGATACGCAGTATTTT.

This clone was observed once. The rearrangement joins TRBV5-5 to TRBJ2-1; a possible D gene is TRBD2 (6 bases). The germline V and J ends were trimmed by 1 base and 10 bases, with 18 bases remaining between them. The CDR3 is made up of 15 amino acids. Germline values: CDR1 SGHKS, CDR2 YYEKEE (reference sequence). The CDR3 sequence: CASSLYRAWGDEQFF. The CDR3 region has the DNA TGTGCCAGCAGCTTGTACCGAGCGTGGGGGGACGAGCAGTTCTTC. The full variable domain, rest sourced from reference TRBV5-5 and TRBJ2-1, is DAGVTQSPTHLIKTRGQQVTLRCSPISGHKSVSWYQQVLGQGPQFIFQYYEKEERGRGNFPDRFSARQFPNYSSELNVNALLLGDSALYLCASSLYRAWGDEQFFGPGTRLTVL.

The chain links TRBV27 to TRBJ1-3; no definite D call. Germline V CDR1 and CDR2: MNHEY, SMNVEV (reference sequence). V was clipped by 5 bases and J by 2 bases, with 7 bases between them. The CDR3 has 13 amino acids. The CDR3 DNA reads as TGTGCCAGCAGTGTGAGGGCTGGAAACACCATATATTTT. Translating it yields CASSVRAGNTIYF.

The chain carries TRBV6-1 and TRBJ2-2, with no clear D. CDR1 is MNHNS, CDR2 SASEGT, per germline. CDR3 length: 16 amino acids. The V gene lost 2 bases and the J gene lost 0 bases, with 10 bases spanning the gap. CDR3 coding DNA: TGTGCCAGCAGTGAACTTGGCCAGCCGAACACCGGGGAGCTGTTTTTT. Translation gives CASSELGQPNTGELFF.

This chain uses TRBV10-1 with TRBJ2-2, with 10 bases matching TRBD1. Trimming took 10 bases from V and 4 from J; bases not matched to a gene: 6. The germline V gene encodes CDR1 WNHNN and CDR2 SYGVQD (reference sequence). The CDR3 covers 14 residues. The CDR3 here is CATRRDRGTGELFF. CDR3 DNA sequence: TGCGCCACTCGCCGGGACAGGGGCACCGGGGAGCTGTTTTTT.

This clone has only one observation. The chain is built from TRBV5-1 and TRBJ1-4; D gene unclear. V lost 2 bases and J lost 4, with 12 bases in between. Per the germline V gene, CDR1 is SGHRS and CDR2 is YFSETQ. The CDR3 consists of 15 residues. CDR3 sequence: CASSFGGTGNEKLFF. In DNA, the CDR3 is TGCGCCAGCAGCTTCGGCGGAACGGGTAATGAAAAACTGTTTTTT.

This chain uses TRBV7-3 with TRBJ2-1; no clear D. The CDR3 loop spans 15 amino acids. Trimming cost V 2 bases and J 2 bases, with 10 bases left between them. The germline gives CDR1 SGHTA, CDR2 FQGTGA. Written as DNA, the CDR3 is TGTGCCAGCAGCTTAGGGTTCGCCGCCTACAATGAGCAGTTCTTC. Translation: CASSLGFAAYNEQFF.

The genes are TRBV21-1 and TRBJ1-5. TRBV21-1 is a recognized pseudogene. This CDR3 is 14 amino acids long. The DNA of the CDR3 is TGTGCCAGCACCCCCAGGGAGGCCAATCAGCCCCAGCATTTT. It codes for CASTPREANQPQHF.

This chain uses TRBV27 with TRBJ1-5; D perhaps matches TRBD1 (5 bases). This CDR3 contains 14 residues. The V gene's germline CDR1 is MNHEY and CDR2 SMNVEV (reference sequence). V lost 8 bases, J lost 0 bases, and 11 bases lay in between. CDR3: CASRGGYSNQPQHF. The CDR3 DNA reads as TGTGCCAGCCGGGGGGGTTATAGCAATCAGCCCCAGCATTTT.

Remarks on this clone: An end of the junction differs from the germline gene, which may be a read error. This chain uses TRBV27 with TRBJ2-3; D may match TRBD1 or TRBD2 (5 bases each). This CDR3 region has 13 residues. The V gene's germline CDR1 is MNHEY and CDR2 SMNVEV (reference sequence). This CDR3 is CASSFREAGTLDF. In nucleotides, the CDR3 is TGTGCCAGCAGTTTTCGCGAGGCCGGGACGTTAGATTTT.

Of note for this clone: Distinct nucleotide sequences in the sample also encode this CDR3. This rearrangement joins TRBV19 to TRBJ2-5; TRBD1 matches at 11 bases. V lost 7 bases to trimming and J lost 6 bases; unmatched junction nucleotides: 13. CDR3 length equals 16 residues. CDR1 is LNHDA, CDR2 SQIVND, per germline (reference sequence). The CDR3 is CASTSRGQGAVKTQYF. The CDR3 nucleotides read TGTGCCAGTACCTCCCGTGGACAGGGGGCTGTAAAGACCCAGTACTTC. The variable domain in full, completed from reference TRBV19 and TRBJ2-5, reads DGGITQSPKYLFRKEGQNVTLSCEQNLNHDAMYWYRQDPGQGLRLIYYSQIVNDFQKGDIAEGYSVSREKKESFPLTVTSAQKNPTAFYLCASTSRGQGAVKTQYFGPGTRLLVL.

The J gene is TRBJ1-4, the V gene TRBV19; no clear D gene. CDR3 size: 13 residues. V shed 9 bases and J shed 7 bases, with 15 bases lying between them. Germline V gene sequence: CDR1 LNHDA, CDR2 SQIVND (reference sequence). The CDR3 bases are TGTGCCAGCAACCTAGGGTTGGGTGAAAAACTGTTTTTT. Its translation: CASNLGLGEKLFF.

The chain joins TRBV28 to TRBJ2-3; weak D call: TRBD1 (6 bases). Between the trimmed V and J ends, which lost 4 bases and 1 base, there was a span of 12 bases. Germline-derived CDR1 and CDR2 are MDHEN and SYDVKM. CDR3 length equals 15 residues. CDR3: CASSSGTTGTDTQYF. CDR3 in DNA: TGTGCCAGCAGTTCCGGGACAACAGGCACAGATACGCAGTATTTT.

V is TRBV30 and J is TRBJ2-5; D might be TRBD1 or TRBD2, each matching 6 bases. The CDR3 is made up of 13 amino acids. Trimming removed 2 bases from V and 5 bases from J, with 12 bases in between. In germline, CDR1 is GTSNPN, CDR2 SVGIG (reference sequence). The CDR3 DNA follows: TGTGCCTGGAGTAAGGGGGGCCGGGAGACCCAGTACTTC. Translating gives CAWSKGGRETQYF.

This clone appeared a single time. CDR3 loop: CASSLSRVGYTF. Written as DNA, the CDR3 is TGTGCCAGCAGCTTGTCGCGAGTTGGCTACACCTTC. The rearrangement uses TRBV5-8 and TRBJ1-2; D remains ambiguous. Germline CDR1 SGHTS, CDR2 YDEGEE. V lost 1 base and J 7 bases, leaving 8 bases between the germline ends. CDR3 size: 12 residues.

This clone has just one count. J is TRBJ2-6 and V is TRBV9; TRBD1 matches at 10 bases. The length of the CDR3 is 19 residues. V gave up 4 bases and J gave up 2 bases; unmatched junction bases: 12. Germline V gene sequence: CDR1 SGDLS, CDR2 YYNGEE. The CDR3 here is CASSSPGGQGTAGANVLTF. For the CDR3, the DNA is TGTGCCAGCAGCTCCCCCGGGGGACAGGGGACCGCTGGGGCCAACGTCCTGACTTTC.

The V call is TRBV2, the J call TRBJ2-6, with 8 bases fitting TRBD1. V gave up 5 bases and J gave up 4 bases; unmatched junction bases: 10. CDR1 is SNHLY, CDR2 FYNNEI, per germline. The length of the CDR3 is 17 residues. Here the CDR3 DNA reads TGTGCCAGCAGTTGGGCAGGGGGCCAGTTAGGGGCCAACGTCCTGACTTTC. It yields the protein CASSWAGGQLGANVLTF.

The J gene is TRBJ2-1, the V gene TRBV20-1; a possible D gene is TRBD2 (5 bases). The V gene's germline CDR1 is DFQATT and CDR2 SNEGSKA (reference sequence). There are 10 residues in the CDR3. V was pared by 7 bases and J by 13 bases, with 14 bases between. The CDR3 protein is CSVEEDSQFF. Written as DNA, the CDR3 is TGCAGTGTTGAAGAGGACTCTCAGTTCTTC.